These T cell receptor beta chains were read from a single sample in a study of blood T cell repertoires in COVID-19. The data were produced by immunoSEQ multiplex PCR, yet TCRdb's version contains in-frame clones alone and is incomplete. The profile shows 200,000 to 250,000 clones, approximately 80% of them singletons. The sample taken for sequencing was PBMCs or T cells enriched from blood (not recorded which). The receptors shown here come from a woman aged 40 to 50 with acute COVID-19. CDR3s include the opening cysteine and the closing phenylalanine or tryptophan.

16,TRBV28,CASSPVGAETYNEQFF
17,TRBV5-4,CASSPPWLGPNTGELFF
14,TRBV27,CASRREGQIYEQYF
14,TRBV6-5,CASRSGQADYEQYF
13,TRBV6-4,CASSDGLYNEQFF
15,TRBV6-5,CASSYRDRSNEKLFF
15,TRBV9,CASSVVAGSGDEQYF
15,TRBV11-2,CASSLNQRGNGEAFF
15,TRBV5-1,CASSGQGGTNEKLFF
13,TRBV7-9,CASSPPSRNEQFF
14,TRBV11-1,CASSSGLGGDTQYF
11,TRBV7-3,CASSPGGAVFF
16,TRBV19,CASRSIDRGLSSPLHF
15,TRBV11-2,CASSSTGAGNQPQHF
15,TRBV6-5,CASPPPGRQNTEAFF
15,TRBV11-3,CASSSTRTGRETQYF
16,TRBV2,CASSELGTGGSYTQYF
13,TRBV5-5,CASSPGQNSPLHF
13,TRBV5-5,CASSRQGMDTQYF
19,TRBV4-2,CASSQVPVQGGAGANVLTF
19,TRBV4-2,CASSQDGKRAGGNTGELFF
14,TRBV30,CAWRRQGSGNTIYF
16,TRBV3-1/TRBV3-2,CASSQEVWLSGNTIYF
15,TRBV4-1,CASSPFEDRFYGYTF
16,TRBV7-2,CASSLGQGISGQPQHF
15,TRBV7-2,CASSLNRASGNTIYF